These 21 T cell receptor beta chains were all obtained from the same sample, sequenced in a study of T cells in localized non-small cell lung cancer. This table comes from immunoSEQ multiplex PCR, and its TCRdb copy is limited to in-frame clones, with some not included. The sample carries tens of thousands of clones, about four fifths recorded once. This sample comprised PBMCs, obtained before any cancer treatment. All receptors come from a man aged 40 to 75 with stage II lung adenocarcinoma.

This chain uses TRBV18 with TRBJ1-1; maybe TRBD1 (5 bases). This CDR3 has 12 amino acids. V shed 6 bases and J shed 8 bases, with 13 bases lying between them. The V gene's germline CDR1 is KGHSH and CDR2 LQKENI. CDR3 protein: CASSQRGIEAFF. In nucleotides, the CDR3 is TGTGCCAGCTCCCAGAGGGGCATCGAAGCTTTCTTT.

CDR3 bases: TGTGCCATCAGTGAGTCGACGGGGCGGGATACGCAGTATTTT. This codes for CAISESTGRDTQYF. The rearrangement links TRBV10-3 to TRBJ2-3; D may match TRBD1 or TRBD2 (5 bases each). Trimming pared 0 bases from V and 6 bases from J, leaving 10 bases between. Per germline, CDR1 ENHRY and CDR2 SYGVKD. The CDR3 totals 14 residues.

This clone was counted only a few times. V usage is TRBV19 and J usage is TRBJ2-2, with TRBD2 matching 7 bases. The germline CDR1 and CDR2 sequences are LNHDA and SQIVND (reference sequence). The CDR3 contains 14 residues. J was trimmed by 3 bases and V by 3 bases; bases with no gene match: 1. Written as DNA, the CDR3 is TGTGCCAGTAGTATCCGGGGGGACACCGGGGAGCTGTTTTTT. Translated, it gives CASSIRGDTGELFF.

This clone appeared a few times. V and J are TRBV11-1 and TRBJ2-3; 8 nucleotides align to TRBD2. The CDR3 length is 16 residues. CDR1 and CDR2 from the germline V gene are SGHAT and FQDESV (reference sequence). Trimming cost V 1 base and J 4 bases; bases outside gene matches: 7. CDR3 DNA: TGTGCCAGCAGCTTAGGACTAGCGCTCGCAGCAGATACGCAGTATTTT. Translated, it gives CASSLGLALAADTQYF.

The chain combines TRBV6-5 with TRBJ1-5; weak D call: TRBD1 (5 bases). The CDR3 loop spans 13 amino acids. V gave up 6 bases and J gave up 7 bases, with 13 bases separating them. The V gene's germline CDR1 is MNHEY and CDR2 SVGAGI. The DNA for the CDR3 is TGTGCCAGCAGCCCAGGGTTTGGCCAGCCCCAGCATTTT. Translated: CASSPGFGQPQHF.

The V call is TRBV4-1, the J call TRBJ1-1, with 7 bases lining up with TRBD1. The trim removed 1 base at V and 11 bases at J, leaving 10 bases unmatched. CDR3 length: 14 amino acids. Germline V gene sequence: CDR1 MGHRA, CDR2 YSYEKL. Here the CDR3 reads CASSQGRGTEKAFF. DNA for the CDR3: TGCGCCAGCAGCCAAGGACGCGGGACAGAAAAGGCTTTCTTT.

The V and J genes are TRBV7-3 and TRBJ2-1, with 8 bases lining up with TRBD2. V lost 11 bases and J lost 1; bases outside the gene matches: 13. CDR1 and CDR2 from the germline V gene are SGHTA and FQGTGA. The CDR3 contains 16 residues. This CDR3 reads CAGAQAGVESYNEQFF. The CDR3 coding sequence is TGTGCCGGGGCCCAAGCGGGAGTTGAGTCCTACAATGAGCAGTTCTTC. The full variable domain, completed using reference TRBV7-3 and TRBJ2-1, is GAGVSQTPSNKVTEKGKYVELRCDPISGHTALYWYRQSLGQGPEFLIYFQGTGAADDSGLPNDRFFAVRPEGSVSTLKIQRTERGDSAVYLCAGAQAGVESYNEQFFGPGTRLTVL.

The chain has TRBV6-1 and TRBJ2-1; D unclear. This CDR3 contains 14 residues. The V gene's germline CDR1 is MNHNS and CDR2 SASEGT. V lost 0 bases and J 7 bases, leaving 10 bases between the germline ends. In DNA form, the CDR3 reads TGTGCCAGCAGTGAAGCCTACTTCTCGAATGAGCAGTTCTTC. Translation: CASSEAYFSNEQFF.

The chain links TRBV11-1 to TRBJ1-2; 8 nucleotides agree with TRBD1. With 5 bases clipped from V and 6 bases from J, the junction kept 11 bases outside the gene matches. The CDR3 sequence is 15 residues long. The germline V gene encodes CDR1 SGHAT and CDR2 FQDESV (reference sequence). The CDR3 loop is CASSLRTGREDGYTF. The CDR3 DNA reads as TGTGCCAGCAGCCTCCGGACAGGGAGAGAAGATGGCTACACCTTC.

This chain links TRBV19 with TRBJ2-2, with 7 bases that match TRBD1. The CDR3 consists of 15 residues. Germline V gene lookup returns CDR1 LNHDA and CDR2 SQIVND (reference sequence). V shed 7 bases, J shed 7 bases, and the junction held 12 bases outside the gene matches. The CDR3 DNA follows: TGTGCCAGTACCCAACTAGGGGGCCGAGGCGGGGAGCTGTTTTTT. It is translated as CASTQLGGRGGELFF.

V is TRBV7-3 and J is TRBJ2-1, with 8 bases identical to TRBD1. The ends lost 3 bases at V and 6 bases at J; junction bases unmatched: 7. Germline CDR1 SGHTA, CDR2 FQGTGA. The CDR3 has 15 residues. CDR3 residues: CASSFGRGLSNEQFF. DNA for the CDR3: TGTGCCAGCAGCTTCGGCAGGGGGCTAAGCAATGAGCAGTTCTTC.

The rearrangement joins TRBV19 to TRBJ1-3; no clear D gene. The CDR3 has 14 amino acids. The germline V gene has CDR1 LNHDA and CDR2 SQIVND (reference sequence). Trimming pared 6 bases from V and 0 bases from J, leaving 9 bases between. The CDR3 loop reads CASRVQSSGNTIYF. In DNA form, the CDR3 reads TGTGCCAGTAGAGTCCAGTCCTCTGGAAACACCATATATTTT.

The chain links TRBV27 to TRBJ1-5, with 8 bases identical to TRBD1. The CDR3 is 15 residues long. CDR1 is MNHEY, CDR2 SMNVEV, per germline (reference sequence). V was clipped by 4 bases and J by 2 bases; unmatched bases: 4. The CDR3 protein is CASSSLQGGNQPQHF. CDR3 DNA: TGTGCCAGCAGTTCATTACAGGGGGGCAATCAGCCCCAGCATTTT.

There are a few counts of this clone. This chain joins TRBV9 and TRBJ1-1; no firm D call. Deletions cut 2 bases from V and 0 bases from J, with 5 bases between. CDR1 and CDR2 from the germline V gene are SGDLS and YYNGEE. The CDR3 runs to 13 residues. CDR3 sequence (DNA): TGTGCCAGCAGCGTGGCCATGAACACTGAAGCTTTCTTT. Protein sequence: CASSVAMNTEAFF.

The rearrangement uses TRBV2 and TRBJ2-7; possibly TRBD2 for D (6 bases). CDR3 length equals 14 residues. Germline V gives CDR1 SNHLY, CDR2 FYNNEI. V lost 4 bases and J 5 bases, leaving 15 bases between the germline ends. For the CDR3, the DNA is TGTGCCAGCAGTGCGGCGGGAAAGACCCACGAGCAGTACTTC. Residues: CASSAAGKTHEQYF.

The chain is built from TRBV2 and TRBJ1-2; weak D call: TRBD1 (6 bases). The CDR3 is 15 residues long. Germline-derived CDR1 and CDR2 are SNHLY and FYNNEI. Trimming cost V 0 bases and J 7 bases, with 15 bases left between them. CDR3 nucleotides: TGTGCCAGCAGTGAAGCCATCGGACAGCCTGCTGGCTACACCTTC. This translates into CASSEAIGQPAGYTF.

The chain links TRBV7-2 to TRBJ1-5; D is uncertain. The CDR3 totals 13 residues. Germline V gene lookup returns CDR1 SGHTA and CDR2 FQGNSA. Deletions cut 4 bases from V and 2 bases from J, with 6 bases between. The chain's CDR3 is CASSSRGNQPQHF. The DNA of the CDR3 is TGTGCCAGCAGCTCAAGGGGCAATCAGCCCCAGCATTTT.

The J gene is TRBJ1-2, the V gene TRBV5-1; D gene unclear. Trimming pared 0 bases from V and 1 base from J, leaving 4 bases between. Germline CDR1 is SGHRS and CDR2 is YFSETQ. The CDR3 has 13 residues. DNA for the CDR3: TGCGCCAGCAGCTTGGACAGTAACTATGGCTACACCTTC. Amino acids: CASSLDSNYGYTF.

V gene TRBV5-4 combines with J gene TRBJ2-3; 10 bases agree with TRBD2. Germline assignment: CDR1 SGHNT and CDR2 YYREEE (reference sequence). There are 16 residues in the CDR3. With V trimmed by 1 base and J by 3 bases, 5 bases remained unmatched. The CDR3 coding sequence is TGTGCCAGCAGCTTGCAAGCGGGAGGGCTAACAGATACGCAGTATTTT. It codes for CASSLQAGGLTDTQYF.

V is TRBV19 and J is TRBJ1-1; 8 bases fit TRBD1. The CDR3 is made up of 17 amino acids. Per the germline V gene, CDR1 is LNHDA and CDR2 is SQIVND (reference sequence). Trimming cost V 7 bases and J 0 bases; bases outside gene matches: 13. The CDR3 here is CASNRQGLGRMNTEAFF. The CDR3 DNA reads TGTGCCAGTAACCGACAGGGGTTGGGAAGGATGAACACTGAAGCTTTCTTT.

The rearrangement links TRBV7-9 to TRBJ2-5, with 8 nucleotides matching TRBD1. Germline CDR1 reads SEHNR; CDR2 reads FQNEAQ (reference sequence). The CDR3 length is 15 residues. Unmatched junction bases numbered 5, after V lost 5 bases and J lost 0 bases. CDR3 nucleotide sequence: TGTGCCAGCAGCAAAGGGGACAGGTACCAAGAGACCCAGTACTTC. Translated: CASSKGDRYQETQYF.